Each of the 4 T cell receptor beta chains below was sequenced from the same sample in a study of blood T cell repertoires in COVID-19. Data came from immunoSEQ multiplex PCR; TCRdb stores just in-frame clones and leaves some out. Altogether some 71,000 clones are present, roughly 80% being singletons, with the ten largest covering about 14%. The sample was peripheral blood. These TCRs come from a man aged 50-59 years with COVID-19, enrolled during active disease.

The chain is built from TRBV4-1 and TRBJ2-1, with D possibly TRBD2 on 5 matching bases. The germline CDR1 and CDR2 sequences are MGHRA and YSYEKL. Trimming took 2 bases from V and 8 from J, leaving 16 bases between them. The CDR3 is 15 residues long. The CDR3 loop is CASSQPREGRHEQFF. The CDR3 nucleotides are TGCGCCAGCAGCCAACCCCGGGAAGGAAGACATGAGCAGTTCTTC.

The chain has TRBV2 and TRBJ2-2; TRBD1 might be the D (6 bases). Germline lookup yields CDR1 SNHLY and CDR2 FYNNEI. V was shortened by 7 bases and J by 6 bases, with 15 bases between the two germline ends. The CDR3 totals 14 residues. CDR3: CASTTQGIAGELFF. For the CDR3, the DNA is TGTGCCAGCACCACCCAGGGGATCGCCGGGGAGCTGTTTTTT.

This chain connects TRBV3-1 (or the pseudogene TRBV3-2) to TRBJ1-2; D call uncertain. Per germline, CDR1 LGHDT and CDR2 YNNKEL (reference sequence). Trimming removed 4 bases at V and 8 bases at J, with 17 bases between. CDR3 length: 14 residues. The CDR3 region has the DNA TGTGCCAGCAGCCCTCGGGCGGGAGTTGGGGGCTACACCTTC. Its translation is CASSPRAGVGGYTF.

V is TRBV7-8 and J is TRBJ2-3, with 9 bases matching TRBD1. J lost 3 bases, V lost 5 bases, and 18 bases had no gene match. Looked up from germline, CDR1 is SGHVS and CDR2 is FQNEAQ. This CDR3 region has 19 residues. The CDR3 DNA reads TGTGCCAGCAGCCTAACCGGGACAGGGATCCCCGGGGCAACAGATACGCAGTATTTT. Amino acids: CASSLTGTGIPGATDTQYF. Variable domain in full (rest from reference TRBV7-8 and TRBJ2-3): GAGVSQSPRYKVAKRGQDVALRCDPISGHVSLFWYQQALGQGPEFLTYFQNEAQLDKSGLPSDRFFAERPEGSVSTLKIQRTQQEDSAVYLCASSLTGTGIPGATDTQYFGPGTRLTVL.